The present T cell receptor beta chain was sequenced within a study of cytomegalovirus exposure and HLA in healthy donors. The CDR3 loop spans 16 amino acids. With 4 bases removed from V and 5 bases from J, the gap between germline ends came to 19 bases. CDR1 and CDR2 (germline): LNHDA, SQIVND (reference sequence). Sequenced by immunoSEQ multiplex PCR; TCRdb stores in-frame clones only, minus some. The sample has some 150,000 clones, 75% to 90% seen once. The gene calls are TRBV19 and TRBJ2-3, with a weak D call TRBD2 (7 bases). This TCR derives from a woman in her late teens or twenties in good health and CMV-seropositive. Sequencing was done on a sample of PBMCs. The CDR3 here is CASSTRRGGNQDTQYF. The CDR3, as DNA: TGTGCCAGTAGTACTAGGAGGGGGGGGAACCAAGATACGCAGTATTTT.